This T cell receptor beta chain was sequenced in a study of blood T cell repertoires in COVID-19. About the study: Whether acute or convalescent, the COVID-19 samples came from the United States, Italy and Spain. T cells, B-cell-depleted T cells, or PBMCs supplied cDNA or gDNA.

Original handling: From reference gene primer amplification, estimates of nucleated cell counts were derived. Sequencing was performed with immunoSEQ multiplex PCR; in TCRdb, only in-frame clones are kept and a portion is missing. V and J calls and clone size are copied from that table; D and trimming were computed from the DNA. The repertoire holds about 69,000 clones, with 85% as singletons. The CDR3 sequence is 15 residues long. The V gene's germline CDR1 is ENHRY and CDR2 SYGVKD. V was pared by 3 bases and J by 8 bases, with 7 bases of the junction left unmatched. This clonotype was sampled from a man at least 80 years old with acute or convalescent COVID-19. Sequencing was carried out using peripheral blood. V gene TRBV10-3 combines with J gene TRBJ2-1, with 10 bases fitting TRBD2. CDR3 loop: CAISDSSGRSHEQFF. DNA for the CDR3: TGTGCCATCAGTGACTCTAGCGGGAGAAGTCATGAGCAGTTCTTC.